This TCR beta chain was sequenced for a study of T-cell reconstitution after alpha-beta-depleted transplantation in children. Notes on the study in general: The origin of alpha-beta T cells about two months after transplant was reportedly several hundred expanded graft clones. Fresh T-cell production supplied most of the T-cell counts and diversity seen one year after transplant.

Points on this clonotype: No antigen is known for it.

V shed 10 bases and J 5 bases; nucleotides not matched to a gene: 2. Germline V gene sequence: CDR1 MNHEY, CDR2 SVGEGT. CDR3 size: 11 residues. This sample's TCRbeta library carried unique molecular identifier barcodes. TCRdb passed the PCR reads through MiXCR, listing each CDR3 protein once. The sample includes roughly 490,000 distinct CDR3 sequences, approximately 10% of them seen just once. This chain joins TRBV6-2 or TRBV6-3 and TRBJ2-5; 9 bases fit TRBD1. The receptor comes from a female patient between 2 and 15 years old who had a stem cell transplant for aplastic anemia, so the T cells may come from the graft donor. The sample was PBMCs, mostly from graft donor cells, taken 180 days after TCRalphabeta/CD19-depleted stem cell transplant. The CDR3 sequence is CATGQGETQYF. DNA of the CDR3: TGTGCCACCGGACAGGGGGAGACCCAGTACTTC.